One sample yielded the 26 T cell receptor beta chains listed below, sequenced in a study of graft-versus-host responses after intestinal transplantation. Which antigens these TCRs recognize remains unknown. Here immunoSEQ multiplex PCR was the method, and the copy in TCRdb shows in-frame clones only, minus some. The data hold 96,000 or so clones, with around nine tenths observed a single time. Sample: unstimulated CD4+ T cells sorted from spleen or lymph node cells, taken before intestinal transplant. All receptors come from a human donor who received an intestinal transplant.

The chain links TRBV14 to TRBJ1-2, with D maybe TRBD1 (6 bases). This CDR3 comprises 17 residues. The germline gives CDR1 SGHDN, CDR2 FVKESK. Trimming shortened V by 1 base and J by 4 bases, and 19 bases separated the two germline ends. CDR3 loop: CASSQVTGPSRIYGYTF. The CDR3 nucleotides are TGTGCCAGCAGCCAAGTAACAGGGCCTTCGCGTATCTATGGCTACACCTTC.

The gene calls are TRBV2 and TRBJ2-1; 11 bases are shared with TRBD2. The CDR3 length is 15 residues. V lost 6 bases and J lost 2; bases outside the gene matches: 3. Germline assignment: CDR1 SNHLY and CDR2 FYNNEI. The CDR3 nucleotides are TGTGCCAGCAGCCGACTAGCGGGACCCTACAATGAGCAGTTCTTC. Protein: CASSRLAGPYNEQFF.

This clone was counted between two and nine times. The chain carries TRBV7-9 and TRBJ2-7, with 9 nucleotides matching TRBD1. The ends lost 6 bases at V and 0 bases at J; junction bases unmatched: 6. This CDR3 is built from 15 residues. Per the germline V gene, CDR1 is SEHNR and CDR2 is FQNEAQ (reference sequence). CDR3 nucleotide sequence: TGTGCCAGCAGAATAGACAGGGGGAGCTCCTACGAGCAGTACTTC. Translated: CASRIDRGSSYEQYF.

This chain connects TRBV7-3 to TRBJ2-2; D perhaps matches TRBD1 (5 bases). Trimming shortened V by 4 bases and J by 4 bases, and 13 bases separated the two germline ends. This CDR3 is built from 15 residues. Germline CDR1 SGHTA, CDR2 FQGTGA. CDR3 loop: CASSSQGWGTGELFF. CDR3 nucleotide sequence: TGTGCCAGCAGCTCCCAGGGTTGGGGCACCGGGGAGCTGTTTTTT.

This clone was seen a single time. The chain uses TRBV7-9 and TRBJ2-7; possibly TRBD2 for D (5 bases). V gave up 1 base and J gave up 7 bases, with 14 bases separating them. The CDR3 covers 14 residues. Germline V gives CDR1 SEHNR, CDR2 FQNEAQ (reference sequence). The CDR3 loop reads CASSLGGSTGEQYF. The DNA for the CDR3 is TGTGCCAGCAGCTTAGGAGGGAGCACGGGGGAGCAGTACTTC.

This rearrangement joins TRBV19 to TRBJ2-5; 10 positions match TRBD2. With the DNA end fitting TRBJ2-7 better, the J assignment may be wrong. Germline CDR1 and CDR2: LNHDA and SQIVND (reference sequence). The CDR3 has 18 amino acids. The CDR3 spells CASIFGLGAGGHSYEQYF. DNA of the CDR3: TGTGCCAGTATTTTCGGACTCGGAGCGGGAGGGCACTCCTACGAGCAGTACTTC.

The CDR3 bases are TGTGCCAGCAGGCGGTTCTCCTATGGCTACACCTTC. Translated: CASRRFSYGYTF. V is TRBV6-5 and J is TRBJ1-2; unclear D gene. V lost 6 bases, J lost 4 bases, and 9 bases lay in between. The length of the CDR3 is 12 residues. CDR1 and CDR2 (germline): MNHEY, SVGAGI.

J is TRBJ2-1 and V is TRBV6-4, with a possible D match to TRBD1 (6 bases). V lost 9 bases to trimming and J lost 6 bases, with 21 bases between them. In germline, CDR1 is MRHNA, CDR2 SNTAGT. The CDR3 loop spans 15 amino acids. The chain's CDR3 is CASSSGQVSSNEQFF. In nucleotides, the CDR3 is TGTGCCAGTTCCTCGGGACAAGTTTCATCCAATGAGCAGTTCTTC.

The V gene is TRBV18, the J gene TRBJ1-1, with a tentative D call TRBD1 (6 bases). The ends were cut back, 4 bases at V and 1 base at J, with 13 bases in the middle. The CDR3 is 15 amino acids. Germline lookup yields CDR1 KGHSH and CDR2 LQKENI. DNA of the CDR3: TGTGCCAGCTCACAGAGACAGGCGAGGAACACTGAAGCTTTCTTT. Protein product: CASSQRQARNTEAFF.

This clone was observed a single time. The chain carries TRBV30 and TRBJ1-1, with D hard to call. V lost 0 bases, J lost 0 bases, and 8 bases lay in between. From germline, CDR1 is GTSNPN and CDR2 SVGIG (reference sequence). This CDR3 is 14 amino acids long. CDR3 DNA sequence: TGTGCCTGGAGTGTGAGGCGGGTGAACACTGAAGCTTTCTTT. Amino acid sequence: CAWSVRRVNTEAFF.

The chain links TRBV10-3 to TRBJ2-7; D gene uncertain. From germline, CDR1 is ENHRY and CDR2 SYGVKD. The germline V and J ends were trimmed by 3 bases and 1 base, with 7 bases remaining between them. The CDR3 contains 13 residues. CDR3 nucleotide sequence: TGTGCCATCAGTGAAGCTAGATCCTACGAGCAGTACTTC. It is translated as CAISEARSYEQYF.

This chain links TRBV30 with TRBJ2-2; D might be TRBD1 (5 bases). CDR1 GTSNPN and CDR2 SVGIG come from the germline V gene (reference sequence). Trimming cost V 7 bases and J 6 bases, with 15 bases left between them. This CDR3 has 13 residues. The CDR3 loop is CASRTGRPGELFF. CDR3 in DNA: TGTGCCTCCCGAACAGGACGGCCCGGGGAGCTGTTTTTT.

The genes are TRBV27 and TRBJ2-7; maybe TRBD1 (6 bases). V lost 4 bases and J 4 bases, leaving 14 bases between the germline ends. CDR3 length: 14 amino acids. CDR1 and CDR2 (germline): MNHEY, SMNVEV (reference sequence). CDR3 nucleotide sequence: TGTGCCAGCAGTTCCCCGGATAGGGGGTACGAGCAGTACTTC. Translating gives CASSSPDRGYEQYF.

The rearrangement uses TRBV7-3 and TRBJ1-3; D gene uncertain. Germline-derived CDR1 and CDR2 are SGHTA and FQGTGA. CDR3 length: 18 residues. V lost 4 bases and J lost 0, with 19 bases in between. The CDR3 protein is CASSSTSTTTSSGNTIYF. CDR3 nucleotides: TGTGCCAGCAGCTCGACATCGACCACCACCAGCTCTGGAAACACCATATATTTT.

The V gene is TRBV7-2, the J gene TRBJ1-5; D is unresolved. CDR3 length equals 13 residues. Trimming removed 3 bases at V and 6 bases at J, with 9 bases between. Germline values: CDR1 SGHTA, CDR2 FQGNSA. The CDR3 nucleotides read TGTGCCAGCAGCTTTGGAGTAACTCAGCCCCAGCATTTT. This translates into CASSFGVTQPQHF. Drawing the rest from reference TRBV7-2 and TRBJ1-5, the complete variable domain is GAGVSQSPSNKVTEKGKDVELRCDPISGHTALYWYRQSLGQGLEFLIYFQGNSAPDKSGLPSDRFSAERTGGSVSTLTIQRTQQEDSAVYLCASSFGVTQPQHFGDGTRLSIL.

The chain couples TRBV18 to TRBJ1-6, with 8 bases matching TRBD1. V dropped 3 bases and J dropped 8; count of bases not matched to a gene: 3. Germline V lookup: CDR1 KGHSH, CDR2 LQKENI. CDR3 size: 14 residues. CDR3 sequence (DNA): TGTGCCAGCTCACCGGCGACAGGGGATTCACCCCTCCACTTT. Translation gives CASSPATGDSPLHF.

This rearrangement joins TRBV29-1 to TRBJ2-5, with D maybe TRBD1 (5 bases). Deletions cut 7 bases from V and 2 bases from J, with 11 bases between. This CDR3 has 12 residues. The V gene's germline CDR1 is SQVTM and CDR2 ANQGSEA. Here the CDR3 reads CSGETVQETQYF. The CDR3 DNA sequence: TGCAGCGGTGAGACAGTTCAAGAGACCCAGTACTTC.

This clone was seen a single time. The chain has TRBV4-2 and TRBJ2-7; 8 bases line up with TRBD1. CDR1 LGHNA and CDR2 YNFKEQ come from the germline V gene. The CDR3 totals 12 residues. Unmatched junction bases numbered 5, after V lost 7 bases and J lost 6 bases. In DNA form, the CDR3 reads TGTGCCAGCACCCAGGGGGCGGGCGAGCAGTACTTC. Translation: CASTQGAGEQYF.

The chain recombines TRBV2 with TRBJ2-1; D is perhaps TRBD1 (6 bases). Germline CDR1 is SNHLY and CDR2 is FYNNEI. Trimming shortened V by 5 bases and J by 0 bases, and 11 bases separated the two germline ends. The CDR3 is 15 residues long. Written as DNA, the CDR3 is TGTGCCAGCAGTTCCGGACAGAGCTCCTACAATGAGCAGTTCTTC. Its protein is CASSSGQSSYNEQFF.

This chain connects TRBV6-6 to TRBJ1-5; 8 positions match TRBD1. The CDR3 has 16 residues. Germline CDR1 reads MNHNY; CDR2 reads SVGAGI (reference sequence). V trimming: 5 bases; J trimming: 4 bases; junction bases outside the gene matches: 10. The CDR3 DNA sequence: TGTGCCAGCAGTAAAAGATGGGACAGGCAAAATCAGCCCCAGCATTTT. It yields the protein CASSKRWDRQNQPQHF.

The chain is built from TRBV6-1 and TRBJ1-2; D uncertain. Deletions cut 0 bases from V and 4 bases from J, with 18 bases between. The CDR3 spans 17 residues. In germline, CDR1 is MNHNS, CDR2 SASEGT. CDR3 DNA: TGTGCCAGCAGTGAAGCCCCTCTCTCTTTGGGAGCCTATGGCTACACCTTC. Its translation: CASSEAPLSLGAYGYTF.

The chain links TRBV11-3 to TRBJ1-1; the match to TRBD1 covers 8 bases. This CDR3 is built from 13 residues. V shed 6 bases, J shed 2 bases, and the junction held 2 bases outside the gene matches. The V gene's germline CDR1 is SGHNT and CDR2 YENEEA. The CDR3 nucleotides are TGTGCCAGCAGGGGACAGGATAACACTGAAGCTTTCTTT. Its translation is CASRGQDNTEAFF.

CDR3 coding DNA: TGTGCCAGCAGCTTAGCTCCGACCGGGGAGCTGTTTTTT. Its translation is CASSLAPTGELFF. The V call is TRBV11-2, the J call TRBJ2-2; D remains unclear. Germline assignment: CDR1 SGHAT and CDR2 FQNNGV. The CDR3 contains 13 residues. Trimming cost V 1 base and J 5 bases, with 5 bases left between them.

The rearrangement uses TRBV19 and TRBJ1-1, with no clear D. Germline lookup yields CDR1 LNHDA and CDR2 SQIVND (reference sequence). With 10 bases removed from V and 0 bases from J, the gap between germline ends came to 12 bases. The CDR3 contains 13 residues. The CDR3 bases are TGTGCCACCCCAGGAAACATGAACACTGAAGCTTTCTTT. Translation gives CATPGNMNTEAFF. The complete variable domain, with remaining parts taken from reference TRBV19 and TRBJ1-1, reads DGGITQSPKYLFRKEGQNVTLSCEQNLNHDAMYWYRQDPGQGLRLIYYSQIVNDFQKGDIAEGYSVSREKKESFPLTVTSAQKNPTAFYLCATPGNMNTEAFFGQGTRLTVV.

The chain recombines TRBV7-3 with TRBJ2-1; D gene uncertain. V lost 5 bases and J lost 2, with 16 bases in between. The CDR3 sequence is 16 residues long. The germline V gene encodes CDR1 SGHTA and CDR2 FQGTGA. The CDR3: CASSQRVYEAYNEQFF. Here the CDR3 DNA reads TGTGCCAGCAGCCAGCGCGTTTATGAGGCCTACAATGAGCAGTTCTTC.

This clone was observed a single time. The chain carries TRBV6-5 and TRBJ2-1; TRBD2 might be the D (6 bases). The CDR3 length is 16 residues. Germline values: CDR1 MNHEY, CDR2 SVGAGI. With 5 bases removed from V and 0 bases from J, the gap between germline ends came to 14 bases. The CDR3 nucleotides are TGTGCCAGCAGTAACTTGGGACTGTACTCCTACAATGAGCAGTTCTTC. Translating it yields CASSNLGLYSYNEQFF.